The rows below give T cell receptor beta chains drawn from one sample of a study of T cell changes during pregnancy in multiple sclerosis. This table comes from immunoSEQ multiplex PCR, and its TCRdb copy is limited to in-frame clones, with some not included. The sample holds around 56,000 clones, 75% to 90% seen once. This sample comprised CD4+ T cells from peripheral blood mononuclear cells, obtained in the third trimester of pregnancy. These receptors originate from a female donor with multiple sclerosis, enrolled in a pregnancy study. Both conserved end residues are part of each CDR3. D genes are given only for firm matches. Where a row states a size, it is once, few, many or the class of an expanded clone; other rows omit it.

J gene,D gene,clone size,V gene,CDR3 protein,CDR3 DNA
TRBJ2-1,.,.,TRBV29-1,CSVDRTGIEQFF,TGCAGCGTTGATCGAACAGGGATTGAGCAGTTCTTC
TRBJ2-2,.,.,TRBV21-1,CASSKSRGRTGELFF,TGTGCCAGCAGCAAAAGCAGGGGGCGGACCGGGGAGCTGTTTTTT
TRBJ1-1,.,.,TRBV5-4,CASSSQANTEAFF,TGTGCCAGCAGCTCACAGGCGAACACTGAAGCTTTCTTT
TRBJ2-2,.,.,TRBV7-8,CASSSTETRMGTGELFF,TGTGCCAGCAGCTCGACAGAAACCCGAATGGGCACCGGGGAGCTGTTTTTT
TRBJ2-7,.,.,TRBV11-3,CASSLAESYEQYF,TGTGCCAGCAGCTTAGCAGAATCCTACGAGCAGTACTTC
TRBJ1-1,.,once,TRBV9,CASSPLGGGATEAFF,TGTGCCAGCAGCCCCCTTGGGGGGGGTGCGACTGAAGCTTTCTTT
TRBJ2-3,TRBD2,.,TRBV4-1,CASSQDGTSGGDTQYF,TGCGCCAGCAGCCAAGACGGGACTAGCGGGGGCGATACGCAGTATTTT
TRBJ2-7,TRBD2,.,TRBV6-5,CASSYEGTSGGYEQYF,TGTGCCAGCAGTTACGAAGGGACTAGCGGGGGCTACGAGCAGTACTTC
TRBJ1-2,TRBD1,.,TRBV7-2,CASSRTGNGGYGYTF,TGTGCCAGCAGCCGGACAGGGAATGGAGGCTATGGCTACACCTTC
TRBJ1-1,.,few,TRBV25-1,CASSEYAQQNTEAFF,TGTGCCAGCAGTGAATATGCACAACAGAACACTGAAGCTTTCTTT
TRBJ2-3,.,.,TRBV30,CAWSADLTGSGATQYF,TGTGCCTGGAGTGCCGACCTGACAGGATCCGGGGCTACGCAGTATTTT
TRBJ1-1,TRBD1,.,TRBV7-9,CASSPDRAPAEAFF,TGTGCCAGCAGTCCCGACAGGGCCCCAGCTGAAGCTTTCTTT
TRBJ2-1,TRBD2,once,TRBV7-9,CASSLSGSYNEQFF,TGTGCCAGCAGCCTTAGCGGGAGCTACAATGAGCAGTTCTTC
TRBJ2-1,TRBD2,.,TRBV4-1,CASSQDASGGARVQFF,TGCGCCAGCAGCCAAGATGCCAGCGGGGGCGCCAGGGTGCAGTTCTTC
TRBJ1-1,.,.,TRBV7-8,CASSLVTGSPTEAFF,TGTGCCAGCAGCTTAGTTACGGGATCCCCCACTGAAGCTTTCTTT
TRBJ2-7,.,.,TRBV7-9,CASVAGVGGEQYF,TGTGCCAGCGTAGCCGGAGTCGGTGGCGAGCAGTACTTC
TRBJ2-2,TRBD1,.,TRBV4-2,CASGGQGGEGTGELFF,TGTGCCAGTGGGGGACAGGGGGGAGAAGGCACCGGGGAGCTGTTTTTT
TRBJ2-1,.,.,TRBV11-3,CASSYTYNEQFF,TGTGCCAGCAGCTACACCTACAATGAGCAGTTCTTC
TRBJ1-4,TRBD1,.,TRBV5-1,CASSSMTGLGTNEKLFF,TGCGCCAGCAGCTCGATGACAGGGTTAGGGACTAATGAAAAACTGTTTTTT
TRBJ1-2,TRBD1,.,TRBV7-2,CASSPVTGGWGYTF,TGTGCCAGCAGCCCGGTAACAGGGGGCTGGGGCTACACCTTC
TRBJ1-1,TRBD1,.,TRBV2,CASSGHGTGKATEAFF,TGTGCCAGCAGTGGCCACGGGACAGGGAAAGCTACTGAAGCTTTCTTT
TRBJ2-5,TRBD2,.,TRBV5-1,CASSFISPQLAGAETQYF,TGCGCCAGCAGCTTCATCTCTCCCCAACTAGCGGGAGCGGAGACCCAGTACTTC
TRBJ2-1,TRBD2,.,TRBV7-7,CASSLMSGGASDEQFF,TGTGCCAGCAGCTTAATGAGCGGGGGGGCCAGTGATGAGCAGTTCTTC
TRBJ1-4,.,.,TRBV6-5,CASSSLDRSGKLFF,TGTGCCAGCAGTTCCCTTGACCGGAGCGGAAAACTGTTTTTT
TRBJ2-7,TRBD2,.,TRBV5-6,CASSSLAGGSYEQYF,TGTGCCAGCAGCTCACTAGCGGGAGGGTCCTACGAGCAGTACTTC
TRBJ2-7,.,.,TRBV5-1,CASSLGRTNNEQYF,TGCGCCAGCAGCTTGGGTAGGACAAACAACGAGCAGTACTTC
TRBJ1-3,.,.,TRBV30,CAWQTGLGNTIYF,TGTGCCTGGCAGACAGGTCTGGGAAACACCATATATTTT
TRBJ2-5,.,.,TRBV27,CASSFHYPVGETQYF,TGTGCCAGCAGTTTCCACTATCCTGTAGGAGAGACCCAGTACTTC
TRBJ1-1,TRBD1,.,TRBV4-3,CASSPSGTGPTEAFF,TGCGCCAGCAGCCCCTCCGGGACAGGGCCCACTGAAGCTTTCTTT
TRBJ2-6,.,.,TRBV19,CASSNPLSSGANVLTF,TGTGCCAGTAGTAACCCTTTGAGCTCTGGGGCCAACGTCCTGACTTTC
TRBJ1-1,TRBD1,.,TRBV4-2,CASSQDLRDREAFF,TGTGCCAGCAGCCAAGATCTGAGGGACAGGGAAGCTTTCTTT
TRBJ2-1,.,.,TRBV5-1,CASSLGAEYNEQFF,TGCGCCAGCAGCTTGGGGGCAGAATACAATGAGCAGTTCTTC
TRBJ1-2,.,once,TRBV19,CASSEGVVSMRYTF,TGTGCCAGTAGTGAAGGGGTAGTTTCTATGCGCTACACCTTC
TRBJ1-2,.,.,TRBV7-2,CASSPGGSYGYTF,TGTGCCAGCAGCCCCGGAGGATCGTATGGCTACACCTTC
TRBJ1-3,.,.,TRBV5-1,CASSLGGLNSGNTIYF,TGCGCCAGCAGCTTGGGCGGTTTAAACTCTGGAAACACCATATATTTT
TRBJ1-1,.,.,TRBV4-3,CASSQAFRGYEEAFF,TGCGCCAGCAGCCAAGCATTTAGGGGTTATGAGGAGGCTTTCTTT
TRBJ1-1,.,few,TRBV30,CAWSVTAEAFF,TGTGCCTGGAGTGTGACAGCAGAAGCTTTCTTT